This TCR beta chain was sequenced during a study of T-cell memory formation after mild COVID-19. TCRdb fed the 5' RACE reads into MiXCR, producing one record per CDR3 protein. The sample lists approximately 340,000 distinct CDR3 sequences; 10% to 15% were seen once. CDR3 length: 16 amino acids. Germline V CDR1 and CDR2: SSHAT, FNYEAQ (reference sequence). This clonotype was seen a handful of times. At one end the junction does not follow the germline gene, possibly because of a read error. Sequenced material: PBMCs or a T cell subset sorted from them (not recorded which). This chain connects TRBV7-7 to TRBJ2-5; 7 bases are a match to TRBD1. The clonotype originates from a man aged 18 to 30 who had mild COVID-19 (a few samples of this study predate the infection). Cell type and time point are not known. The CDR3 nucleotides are TGTGCTAGCAGCTTAGCCGGGACAGTTGCCTACGAGACCCAGTACTTC. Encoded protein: CASSLAGTVAYETQYF.